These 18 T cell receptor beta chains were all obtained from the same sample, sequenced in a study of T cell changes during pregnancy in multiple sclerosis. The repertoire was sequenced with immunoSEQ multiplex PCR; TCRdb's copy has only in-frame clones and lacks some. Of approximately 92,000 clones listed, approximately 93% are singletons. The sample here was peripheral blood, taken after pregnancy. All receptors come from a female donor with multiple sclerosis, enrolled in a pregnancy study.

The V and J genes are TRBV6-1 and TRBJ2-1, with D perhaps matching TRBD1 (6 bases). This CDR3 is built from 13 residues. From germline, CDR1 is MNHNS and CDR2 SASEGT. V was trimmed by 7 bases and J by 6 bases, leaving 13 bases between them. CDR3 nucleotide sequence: TGTGCCAGCAATCCGCCAGGGGTCAATGAGCAGTTCTTC. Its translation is CASNPPGVNEQFF.

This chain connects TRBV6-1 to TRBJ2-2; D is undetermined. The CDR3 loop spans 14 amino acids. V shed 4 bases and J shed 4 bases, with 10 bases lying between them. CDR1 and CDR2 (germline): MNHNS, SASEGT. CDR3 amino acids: CASSATLGTGELFF. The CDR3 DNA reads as TGTGCCAGCAGTGCGACTCTAGGCACCGGGGAGCTGTTTTTT.

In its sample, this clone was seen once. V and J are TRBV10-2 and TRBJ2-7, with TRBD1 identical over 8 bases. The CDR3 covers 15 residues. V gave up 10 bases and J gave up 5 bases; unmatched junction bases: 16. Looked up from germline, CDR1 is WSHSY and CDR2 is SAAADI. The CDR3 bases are TGCGCCACCCTACCGCCCGGACAGGGTCCCCACGAGCAGTACTTC. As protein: CATLPPGQGPHEQYF.

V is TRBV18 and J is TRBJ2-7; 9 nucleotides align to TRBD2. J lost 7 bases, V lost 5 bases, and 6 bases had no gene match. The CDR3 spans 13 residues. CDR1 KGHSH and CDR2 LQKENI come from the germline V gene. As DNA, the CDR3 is TGTGCCAGCTCAATGCGGGAGGGCCAAGAGCAGTACTTC. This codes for CASSMREGQEQYF.

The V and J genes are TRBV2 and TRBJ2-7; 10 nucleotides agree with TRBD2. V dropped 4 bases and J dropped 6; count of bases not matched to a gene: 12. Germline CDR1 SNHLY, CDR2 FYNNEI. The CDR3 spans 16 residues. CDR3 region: CASSARMLAGVGEQYF. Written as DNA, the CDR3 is TGTGCCAGCAGTGCCCGGATGCTAGCGGGAGTGGGCGAGCAGTACTTC.

The CDR3 nucleotides are TGTGCCAGTAGTCCCCCCCGGACAGGGTTCTATGGCTACACCTTC. Protein product: CASSPPRTGFYGYTF. The chain carries TRBV19 and TRBJ1-2; 8 nucleotides agree with TRBD1. Germline V gene data show CDR1 as LNHDA and CDR2 as SQIVND (reference sequence). The J segment lost 4 bases and the V segment lost 5 bases, leaving 9 bases of the junction unmatched. The length of the CDR3 is 15 residues.

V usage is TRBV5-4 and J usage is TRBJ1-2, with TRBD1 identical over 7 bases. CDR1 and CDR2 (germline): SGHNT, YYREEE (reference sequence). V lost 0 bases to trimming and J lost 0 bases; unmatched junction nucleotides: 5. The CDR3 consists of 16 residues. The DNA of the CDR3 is TGTGCCAGCAGCTTGGGATGGACAGGTACTAACTATGGCTACACCTTC. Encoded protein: CASSLGWTGTNYGYTF.

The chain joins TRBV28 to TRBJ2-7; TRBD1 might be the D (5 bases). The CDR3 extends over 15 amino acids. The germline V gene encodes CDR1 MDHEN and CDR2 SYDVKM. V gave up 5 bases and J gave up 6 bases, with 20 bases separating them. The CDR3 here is CASSAASGIGGEQYF. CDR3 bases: TGTGCCAGCAGTGCCGCCTCAGGGATCGGTGGCGAGCAGTACTTC.

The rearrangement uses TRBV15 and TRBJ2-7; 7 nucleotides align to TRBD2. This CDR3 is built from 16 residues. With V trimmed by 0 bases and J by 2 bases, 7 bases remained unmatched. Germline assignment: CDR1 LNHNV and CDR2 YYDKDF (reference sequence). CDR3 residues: CATSRDGGAGTYEQYF. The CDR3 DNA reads TGTGCCACCAGCAGAGATGGTGGAGCGGGAACCTACGAGCAGTACTTC.

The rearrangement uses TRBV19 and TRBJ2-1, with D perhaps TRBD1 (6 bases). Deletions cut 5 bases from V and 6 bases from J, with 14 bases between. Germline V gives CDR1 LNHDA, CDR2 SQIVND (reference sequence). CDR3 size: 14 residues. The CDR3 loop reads CASSARRQVNEQFF. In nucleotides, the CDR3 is TGTGCCAGTAGTGCCCGTCGACAGGTCAATGAGCAGTTCTTC.

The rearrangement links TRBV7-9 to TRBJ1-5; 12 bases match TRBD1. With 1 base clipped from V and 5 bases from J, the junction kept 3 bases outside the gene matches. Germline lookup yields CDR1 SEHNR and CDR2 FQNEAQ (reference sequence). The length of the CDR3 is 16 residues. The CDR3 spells CASSLGGQGAHQPQHF. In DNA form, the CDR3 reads TGTGCCAGCAGCTTAGGGGGACAGGGGGCGCATCAGCCCCAGCATTTT. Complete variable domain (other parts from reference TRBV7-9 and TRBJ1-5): DTGVSQNPRHKITKRGQNVTFRCDPISEHNRLYWYRQTLGQGPEFLTYFQNEAQLEKSRLLSDRFSAERPKGSFSTLEIQRTEQGDSAMYLCASSLGGQGAHQPQHFGDGTRLSIL.

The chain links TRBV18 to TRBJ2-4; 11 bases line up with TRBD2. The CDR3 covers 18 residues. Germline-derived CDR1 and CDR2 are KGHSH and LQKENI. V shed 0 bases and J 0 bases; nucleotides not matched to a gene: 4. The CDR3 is CASSPPLTSGIAKNIQYF. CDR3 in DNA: TGTGCCAGCTCACCACCCCTGACTAGCGGGATAGCCAAAAACATTCAGTACTTC.

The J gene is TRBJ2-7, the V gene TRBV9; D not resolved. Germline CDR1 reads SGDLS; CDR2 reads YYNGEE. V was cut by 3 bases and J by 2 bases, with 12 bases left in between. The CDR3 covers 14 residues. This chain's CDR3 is CASSGQASAYEQYF. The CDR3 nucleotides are TGTGCCAGCAGCGGCCAGGCTTCAGCCTACGAGCAGTACTTC.

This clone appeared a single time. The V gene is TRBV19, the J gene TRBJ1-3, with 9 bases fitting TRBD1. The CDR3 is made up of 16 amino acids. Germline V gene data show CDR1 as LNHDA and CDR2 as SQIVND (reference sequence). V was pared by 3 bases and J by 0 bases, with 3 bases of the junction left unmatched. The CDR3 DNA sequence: TGTGCCAGTAGTATTCCGGGACAGGGCTCTGGAAACACCATATATTTT. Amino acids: CASSIPGQGSGNTIYF.

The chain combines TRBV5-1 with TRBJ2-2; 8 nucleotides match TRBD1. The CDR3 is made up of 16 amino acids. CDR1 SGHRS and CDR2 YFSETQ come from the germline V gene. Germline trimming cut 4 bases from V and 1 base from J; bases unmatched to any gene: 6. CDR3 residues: CASSRGDRQNTGELFF. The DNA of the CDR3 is TGCGCCAGCAGCCGCGGGGACAGGCAGAACACCGGGGAGCTGTTTTTT.

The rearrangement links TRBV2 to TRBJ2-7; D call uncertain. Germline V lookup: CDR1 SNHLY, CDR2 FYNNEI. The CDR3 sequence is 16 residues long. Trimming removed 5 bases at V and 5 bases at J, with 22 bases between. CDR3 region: CASSQAPIPPLNEQYF. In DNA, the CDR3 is TGTGCCAGCAGTCAGGCCCCAATACCACCTCTGAACGAGCAGTACTTC.

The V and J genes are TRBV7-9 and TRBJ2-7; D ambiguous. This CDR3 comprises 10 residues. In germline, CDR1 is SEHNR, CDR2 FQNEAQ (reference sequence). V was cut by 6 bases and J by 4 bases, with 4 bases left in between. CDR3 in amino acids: CASSSYEQYF. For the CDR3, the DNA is TGTGCCAGCAGTTCATACGAGCAGTACTTC. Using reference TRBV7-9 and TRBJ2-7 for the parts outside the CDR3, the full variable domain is DTGVSQNPRHKITKRGQNVTFRCDPISEHNRLYWYRQTLGQGPEFLTYFQNEAQLEKSRLLSDRFSAERPKGSFSTLEIQRTEQGDSAMYLCASSSYEQYFGPGTRLTVT.

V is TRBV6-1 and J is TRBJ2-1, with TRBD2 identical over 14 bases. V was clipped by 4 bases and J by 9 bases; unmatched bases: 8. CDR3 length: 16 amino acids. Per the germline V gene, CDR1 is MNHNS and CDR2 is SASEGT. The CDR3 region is CASSVLGLAGEGEQFF. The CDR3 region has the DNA TGTGCCAGCAGTGTCTTGGGACTAGCGGGAGAGGGTGAGCAGTTCTTC.